Presented here are 26 T cell receptor beta chains from one specimen sequenced in a study of beta chain features in type 1 diabetes (dated by TCRdb to the late 2010s). Library method: the immunoSEQ multiplex PCR assay. The entire isolated RNA was reverse transcribed using the High Capacity cDNA Reverse Transcription Kit, and thus expressed TCRB transcripts were sequenced. The table was pulled from immuneACCESS by TCRdb, which kept in-frame rearrangements only. Such tables lose some clones; where checked, under half of the loss comes from unresolved V genes, and the rest has no known cause. Counted in this sample were around 250,000 clones; less than 35% of them appeared once. Of the sample, 3.5% to 4% is held by the ten largest clones. Sequences were obtained from central memory CD4+ T cells from blood. These receptors all stem from a man aged 30 to 39 in good health.

This clone has a handful of counts. This chain joins TRBV10-3 and TRBJ2-7, with 8 bases fitting TRBD1. The junction had 6 bases not matched to a gene; V was cut back by 0 bases and J by 5 bases. Per germline, CDR1 ENHRY and CDR2 SYGVKD. The CDR3 length is 15 residues. The CDR3 is CAISESLQGAHEQYF. The CDR3 nucleotides read TGTGCCATCAGTGAGTCGTTGCAGGGGGCCCACGAGCAGTACTTC.

The J gene is TRBJ2-2, the V gene TRBV28, with 7 bases aligning to TRBD2. The germline V gene has CDR1 MDHEN and CDR2 SYDVKM. The CDR3 is 14 amino acids. V lost 2 bases and J lost 7; bases outside the gene matches: 4. Written as DNA, the CDR3 is TGTGCCAGCAGTTTAAGCGGGACGGGCGGGGAGCTGTTTTTT. It specifies CASSLSGTGGELFF.

This clone turned up a few times. The genes are TRBV2 and TRBJ2-7, with 9 bases that match TRBD1. Germline CDR1 SNHLY, CDR2 FYNNEI. V trimming: 8 bases; J trimming: 5 bases; junction bases outside the gene matches: 4. There are 12 residues in the CDR3. DNA for the CDR3: TGTGCCAGCGGACAGGGGTTGGACGAGCAGTACTTC. Amino acid sequence: CASGQGLDEQYF.

V gene TRBV27 combines with J gene TRBJ2-1; 9 nucleotides match TRBD1. V lost 2 bases and J lost 5; bases outside the gene matches: 4. Germline V gene lookup returns CDR1 MNHEY and CDR2 SMNVEV (reference sequence). This CDR3 comprises 15 residues. This chain's CDR3 is CASSLAGQGNNEQFF. Written as DNA, the CDR3 is TGTGCCAGCAGTTTAGCGGGACAGGGAAACAATGAGCAGTTCTTC.

The rearrangement joins TRBV7-8 to TRBJ2-6, with 10 bases identical to TRBD1. With 5 bases clipped from V and 0 bases from J, the junction kept 7 bases outside the gene matches. CDR1 is SGHVS, CDR2 FQNEAQ, per germline. This CDR3 contains 18 residues. CDR3: CASSHWGTGDSGANVLTF. The CDR3 DNA sequence: TGTGCCAGCAGCCACTGGGGGACAGGGGACTCTGGGGCCAACGTCCTGACTTTC.

CDR3 in DNA: TGTGCCAGCAGCGTGGGTTCCTGGGGACAGGGGGCCTACAATGAGCAGTTCTTC. Protein sequence: CASSVGSWGQGAYNEQFF. The chain employs TRBV11-2 and TRBJ2-1; 11 bases align to TRBD1. CDR1 and CDR2 from the germline V gene are SGHAT and FQNNGV. V shed 5 bases, J shed 2 bases, and the junction held 11 bases outside the gene matches. CDR3 length: 18 residues. Together with reference TRBV11-2 and TRBJ2-1, the CDR3 gives the full variable domain: EAGVAQSPRYKIIEKRQSVAFWCNPISGHATLYWYQQILGQGPKLLIQFQNNGVVDDSQLPKDRFSAERLKGVDSTLKIQPAKLEDSAVYLCASSVGSWGQGAYNEQFFGPGTRLTVL.

The chain is built from TRBV9 and TRBJ2-5; D is possibly TRBD1 (6 bases). Between the trimmed V and J ends, which lost 0 bases and 4 bases, there was a span of 10 bases. CDR1 is SGDLS, CDR2 YYNGEE, per germline. CDR3 length equals 14 residues. Written as DNA, the CDR3 is TGTGCCAGCAGCGTAGCAGGGGTGGGAGAGACCCAGTACTTC. Its translation is CASSVAGVGETQYF. Together with reference TRBV9 and TRBJ2-5, the CDR3 gives the full variable domain: DSGVTQTPKHLITATGQRVTLRCSPRSGDLSVYWYQQSLDQGLQFLIQYYNGEERAKGNILERFSAQQFPDLHSELNLSSLELGDSALYFCASSVAGVGETQYFGPGTRLLVL.

The chain combines TRBV28 with TRBJ2-7, with D unclear. V dropped 8 bases and J dropped 4 bases, with 15 bases sitting between them. The CDR3 is 13 residues long. Germline CDR1 MDHEN, CDR2 SYDVKM. The CDR3 sequence is CASRTSRVYEQYF. For the CDR3, the DNA is TGTGCCAGCCGAACCTCCCGGGTTTACGAGCAGTACTTC.

This clone was detected ten times or more. The chain combines TRBV29-1 with TRBJ2-4, with TRBD1 matching over 7 bases. Germline V CDR1 and CDR2: SQVTM, ANQGSEA. The CDR3 length is 13 residues. The V and J ends lost 4 bases and 6 bases, in that order; junction bases with no gene match: 6. CDR3 residues: CSVVRDSGNIQYF. CDR3 in DNA: TGCAGCGTTGTCCGGGACAGTGGAAACATTCAGTACTTC. The complete variable domain, with remaining parts taken from reference TRBV29-1 and TRBJ2-4, reads SAVISQKPSRDICQRGTSLTIQCQVDSQVTMMFWYRQQPGQSLTLIATANQGSEATYESGFVIDKFPISRPNLTFSTLTVSNMSPEDSSIYLCSVVRDSGNIQYFGAGTRLSVL.

V usage is TRBV6-1 and J usage is TRBJ2-1; no clear D gene. V lost 1 base and J 3 bases, leaving 1 base between the germline ends. The germline gives CDR1 MNHNS, CDR2 SASEGT. CDR3 length: 12 residues. CDR3 sequence: CASSEGYNEQFF. The CDR3 DNA sequence: TGTGCCAGCAGTGAAGGCTACAATGAGCAGTTCTTC.

This chain uses TRBV18 with TRBJ2-7; D remains unclear. This CDR3 has 15 amino acids. Trimming pared 5 bases from V and 2 bases from J, leaving 16 bases between. Germline CDR1 reads KGHSH; CDR2 reads LQKENI. The DNA for the CDR3 is TGTGCCAGCTCAGTTACCGGGCCCCCCCCCTACGAGCAGTACTTC. Encoded protein: CASSVTGPPPYEQYF.

This sequence joins TRBV30 and TRBJ2-5; TRBD2 aligns across 10 bases. The V and J ends lost 1 base and 5 bases, in that order; junction bases with no gene match: 10. Germline V gene lookup returns CDR1 GTSNPN and CDR2 SVGIG (reference sequence). CDR3 length equals 16 residues. CDR3 in amino acids: CAWSGRGLAGAETQYF. The CDR3 nucleotides are TGTGCCTGGAGTGGTCGGGGGCTAGCGGGAGCGGAGACCCAGTACTTC.

The rearrangement links TRBV28 to TRBJ1-6; 9 bases are shared with TRBD1. The germline V gene encodes CDR1 MDHEN and CDR2 SYDVKM. With 6 bases clipped from V and 10 bases from J, the junction kept 10 bases outside the gene matches. CDR3 size: 15 residues. This chain's CDR3 is CASRPGTGSGSPLHF. The CDR3 DNA sequence: TGTGCCAGCAGACCCGGGACAGGGTCGGGCTCACCCCTCCACTTT.

The gene calls are TRBV9 and TRBJ1-1; TRBD1 might be the D (5 bases). The V gene lost 1 base and the J gene lost 0 bases, with 13 bases spanning the gap. Germline V lookup: CDR1 SGDLS, CDR2 YYNGEE. CDR3 length: 16 residues. CDR3 loop: CASSVTWEGLNTEAFF. DNA for the CDR3: TGTGCCAGCAGCGTAACGTGGGAGGGGCTGAACACTGAAGCTTTCTTT.

J is TRBJ2-1 and V is TRBV7-2; D is perhaps TRBD2 (6 bases). The CDR3 sequence is 15 residues long. Germline V lookup: CDR1 SGHTA, CDR2 FQGNSA. Between the trimmed V and J ends, which lost 2 bases and 7 bases, there was a span of 15 bases. Here the CDR3 DNA reads TGTGCCAGCAGCTTACTCGGGGGTATCATTAATGAGCAGTTCTTC. It is translated as CASSLLGGIINEQFF.

This clone turned up a few times. The V call is TRBV25-1, the J call TRBJ1-2; TRBD1 matches 9 bases. With 2 bases clipped from V and 10 bases from J, the junction kept 11 bases outside the gene matches. CDR3 length: 15 residues. Per germline, CDR1 MGHDK and CDR2 SYGVNS. The DNA of the CDR3 is TGTGCCAGCAGTGAAAGAATAGGACAGGGGCACGACTACACCTTC. Translating gives CASSERIGQGHDYTF.

The J gene is TRBJ2-5, the V gene TRBV30; D gene uncertain. The germline V gene has CDR1 GTSNPN and CDR2 SVGIG (reference sequence). The CDR3 loop spans 14 amino acids. Deletions cut 3 bases from V and 4 bases from J, with 15 bases between. The CDR3 nucleotides read TGTGCCTGGAGCCATGCCCCGGTGGCAGAGACCCAGTACTTC. This gives the protein CAWSHAPVAETQYF.

This clone was counted many times. The V and J genes are TRBV20-1 and TRBJ2-7; no definite D call. CDR1 DFQATT and CDR2 SNEGSKA come from the germline V gene (reference sequence). V was clipped by 4 bases and J by 4 bases, with 8 bases between them. This CDR3 comprises 11 residues. In DNA form, the CDR3 reads TGCAGTGCTATATCAGGTTACGAGCAGTACTTC. Translated: CSAISGYEQYF.

The chain couples TRBV11-2 to TRBJ2-3; possibly TRBD1 or TRBD2 for D (5 bases each). Germline V CDR1 and CDR2: SGHAT, FQNNGV. This CDR3 contains 15 residues. Trimming pared 5 bases from V and 0 bases from J, leaving 12 bases between. The CDR3 nucleotides are TGTGCCAGCAGCATGGGACGGCAAAGCACAGATACGCAGTATTTT. Translated, it gives CASSMGRQSTDTQYF. The whole variable domain, filled in from reference TRBV11-2 and TRBJ2-3, reads EAGVAQSPRYKIIEKRQSVAFWCNPISGHATLYWYQQILGQGPKLLIQFQNNGVVDDSQLPKDRFSAERLKGVDSTLKIQPAKLEDSAVYLCASSMGRQSTDTQYFGPGTRLTVL.

The chain joins TRBV7-2 to TRBJ2-3; no reliable D call. V lost 3 bases and J lost 2, with 9 bases in between. CDR3 length equals 14 residues. CDR1 is SGHTA, CDR2 FQGNSA, per germline. CDR3 bases: TGTGCCAGCAGCTTCCGGGCCACCACAGATACGCAGTATTTT. Encoded protein: CASSFRATTDTQYF.

J is TRBJ1-2 and V is TRBV29-1, with a possible D match to TRBD1 (5 bases). Trimming took 4 bases from V and 8 from J, leaving 23 bases between them. The CDR3 totals 15 residues. Germline assignment: CDR1 SQVTM and CDR2 ANQGSEA. Here the CDR3 reads CSVVIPGTQASGYTF. The CDR3 DNA reads TGCAGCGTTGTTATTCCCGGGACTCAAGCCAGCGGCTACACCTTC.

The CDR3 region is CAISRRTLDGELFF. Here the CDR3 DNA reads TGTGCCATCAGCCGGAGAACCCTGGACGGGGAGCTGTTTTTT. The chain combines TRBV10-3 with TRBJ2-2, with no clear D. V dropped 6 bases and J dropped 7 bases, with 15 bases sitting between them. The CDR3 contains 14 residues. Per germline, CDR1 ENHRY and CDR2 SYGVKD.

The table lists this clone with a few counts. CDR3 nucleotides: TGTGCCAGCAGCTCCGACAGTCAGAACACTGAAGCTTTCTTT. As protein: CASSSDSQNTEAFF. The chain combines TRBV7-2 with TRBJ1-1, with D maybe TRBD1 (5 bases). The V gene's germline CDR1 is SGHTA and CDR2 FQGNSA. V lost 4 bases and J 1 base, leaving 10 bases between the germline ends. This CDR3 contains 14 residues.

In its sample, this clone was seen once. CDR3 in amino acids: CAWSKTGTGSIIRPQHF. Here the CDR3 DNA reads TGTGCCTGGAGTAAAACCGGGACAGGGTCCATAATCAGGCCCCAGCATTTT. The chain links TRBV30 to TRBJ1-5; 9 positions match TRBD1. Per germline, CDR1 GTSNPN and CDR2 SVGIG (reference sequence). Trimming took 2 bases from V and 9 from J; bases not matched to a gene: 17. CDR3 length: 17 amino acids.

Only a few counts were recorded for this clone. This may be a read error: a much more frequent sequence differs by one nucleotide. The identical CDR3 is also encoded by other nucleotide sequences in the sample. The chain is built from TRBV7-9 and TRBJ2-2, with a weak D call TRBD2 (6 bases). This CDR3 region has 16 residues. Germline assignment: CDR1 SEHNR and CDR2 FQNEAQ (reference sequence). V was pared by 5 bases and J by 6 bases, with 19 bases between. The CDR3 is CASSLGLAGPPGELFF. The CDR3 DNA sequence: TGTGCCAGCAGCCTGGGACTCGCGGGCCCCCCCGGGGAGCTGTTTTTT.

This clone was seen a few times. The V call is TRBV7-9, the J call TRBJ2-1; 10 bases align to TRBD2. The CDR3 runs to 18 residues. CDR1 is SEHNR, CDR2 FQNEAQ, per germline (reference sequence). V shed 5 bases, J shed 2 bases, and the junction held 12 bases outside the gene matches. The CDR3 DNA reads as TGTGCCAGCAGCCGCATCCCTAGCGGGAGAGACGCCTACAATGAGCAGTTCTTC. Its translation is CASSRIPSGRDAYNEQFF.